This record covers a single T cell receptor beta chain. The junction shows a germline mismatch at one end, possibly a read error. This specimen belongs to a study of CD8+CD57+ T cells in acquired aplastic anemia. The V gene's germline CDR1 is SEHNR and CDR2 FQNEAQ (reference sequence). The CDR3 runs to 11 residues. It was genomic DNA that served as the template for profiling TCR beta VDJ and CDR3. One entry per CDR3 protein, called by TCRdb with MiXCR from the reads. The sample yields 150,000 to 200,000 distinct CDR3 sequences, around 60% seen once. Sequencing was carried out using sorted CD4+, CD8+, or CD8+CD57+ T cells (not recorded which) from PBMCs. This chain uses TRBV7-9 with TRBJ1-2; D is undetermined. This receptor was taken from a human donor in good health. The CDR3 coding sequence is TGTGCCAGCAGCTTAGCGGCAGGATCAGCCTTC. This sequence encodes CASSLAAGSAF.